These 21 T cell receptor beta chains were all obtained from the same sample, sequenced in a study of blood T cell repertoires in COVID-19. TCRdb's table, derived via immunoSEQ multiplex PCR, lists solely in-frame clones and lacks some. The sample has under 300,000 clones, about nine tenths seen once; the top ten hold 3.7%. Sequencing was performed on peripheral blood. These receptors were taken from a woman aged 40 to 50 with acute or convalescent COVID-19.

This chain uses TRBV3-1 (or the pseudogene TRBV3-2) with TRBJ1-3, with 10 bases fitting TRBD1. This CDR3 has 18 residues. Per germline, CDR1 LGHDT and CDR2 YNNKEL (reference sequence). V shed 3 bases and J 3 bases; nucleotides not matched to a gene: 11. The CDR3 loop is CASSHTLGDRGSGNTIYF. The CDR3 bases are TGTGCCAGCAGCCACACCTTAGGGGACAGGGGTAGTGGAAACACCATATATTTT.

This rearrangement joins TRBV5-1 to TRBJ2-7, with a weak D call TRBD1 (6 bases). This CDR3 comprises 15 residues. In germline, CDR1 is SGHRS, CDR2 YFSETQ. The V and J ends lost 1 base and 3 bases respectively, with 14 bases between them. CDR3 protein: CASSLTRQEIYEQYV. The CDR3 coding sequence is TGCGCCAGCAGCTTGACCAGACAGGAGATCTACGAGCAGTACGTC.

This chain's CDR3 is CSVSGMGQTQYF. The CDR3 DNA reads as TGCAGCGTTTCAGGCATGGGGCAGACCCAGTACTTC. J is TRBJ2-5 and V is TRBV29-1; possibly TRBD1 for D (5 bases). V dropped 5 bases and J dropped 6 bases, with 13 bases sitting between them. Germline CDR1 SQVTM, CDR2 ANQGSEA. This CDR3 contains 12 residues.

The V and J genes are TRBV9 and TRBJ2-3; 13 nucleotides align to TRBD2. V shed 5 bases, J shed 4 bases, and the junction held 7 bases outside the gene matches. The CDR3 consists of 16 residues. Germline V gene data show CDR1 as SGDLS and CDR2 as YYNGEE. The CDR3 loop reads CASSGLAGALPDTQYF. CDR3 coding DNA: TGTGCCAGCAGTGGACTAGCGGGGGCCCTCCCAGATACGCAGTATTTT.

The chain couples TRBV10-1 to TRBJ2-1, with 8 bases that match TRBD2. The CDR3 runs to 14 residues. The germline gives CDR1 WNHNN, CDR2 SYGVQD (reference sequence). V shed 6 bases, J shed 8 bases, and the junction held 9 bases outside the gene matches. This CDR3 reads CASSQGLGADEQFF. For the CDR3, the DNA is TGCGCCAGCAGCCAGGGACTAGGGGCCGATGAGCAGTTCTTC.

The chain couples TRBV29-1 to TRBJ1-5; 10 bases map to TRBD1. This CDR3 has 14 residues. V gave up 5 bases and J gave up 6 bases; unmatched junction bases: 7. Germline CDR1 and CDR2: SQVTM and ANQGSEA. The CDR3 sequence is CSVLDRGFGQPQHF. CDR3 DNA sequence: TGCAGCGTTCTGGACAGGGGGTTCGGTCAGCCCCAGCATTTT. Looking up the rest from reference TRBV29-1 and TRBJ1-5 gives the full variable domain: SAVISQKPSRDICQRGTSLTIQCQVDSQVTMMFWYRQQPGQSLTLIATANQGSEATYESGFVIDKFPISRPNLTFSTLTVSNMSPEDSSIYLCSVLDRGFGQPQHFGDGTRLSIL.

This chain links TRBV5-8 with TRBJ2-1, with 13 bases lining up with TRBD2. J was trimmed by 8 bases and V by 6 bases; bases with no gene match: 8. The CDR3 runs to 15 residues. Germline V gene data show CDR1 as SGHTS and CDR2 as YDEGEE. In nucleotides, the CDR3 is TGTGCCAGCACCGGGACTAGCGGGGCGAGCGATGAGCAGTTCTTC. Encoded protein: CASTGTSGASDEQFF.

The rearrangement joins TRBV18 to TRBJ1-3; a weak D match, TRBD1 (5 bases). Germline lookup yields CDR1 KGHSH and CDR2 LQKENI. This CDR3 has 16 residues. Trimming removed 2 bases at V and 4 bases at J, with 15 bases between. The CDR3 region has the DNA TGTGCCAGCTCACCAACGGGACTGTTCGAAGGAAACACCATATATTTT. This sequence encodes CASSPTGLFEGNTIYF.

The chain links TRBV19 to TRBJ2-1; 10 positions agree with TRBD1. Per germline, CDR1 LNHDA and CDR2 SQIVND (reference sequence). This CDR3 contains 16 residues. After removal of 5 bases from V and 8 bases from J, the junction contained 12 bases not matched to a gene. The CDR3 sequence is CASSVFPGQGSDEQFF. In DNA form, the CDR3 reads TGTGCCAGTAGTGTTTTCCCGGGACAGGGGTCCGATGAGCAGTTCTTC.

This chain uses TRBV6-5 with TRBJ1-2, with 7 bases that match TRBD1. CDR1 and CDR2 (germline): MNHEY, SVGAGI. The CDR3 contains 15 residues. With V trimmed by 0 bases and J by 4 bases, 5 bases remained unmatched. The CDR3 loop is CASSYSWTGGYGYTF. CDR3 nucleotides: TGTGCCAGCAGTTACTCCTGGACAGGCGGCTATGGCTACACCTTC.

J is TRBJ1-6 and V is TRBV7-9, with TRBD1 identical over 10 bases. Germline trimming cut 5 bases from V and 9 bases from J; bases unmatched to any gene: 7. CDR3 length: 15 amino acids. Germline-derived CDR1 and CDR2 are SEHNR and FQNEAQ (reference sequence). CDR3 DNA sequence: TGTGCCAGCAGCATGACAGGGGGCGCGAGTTCACCCCTCCACTTT. Translation gives CASSMTGGASSPLHF.

The CDR3 DNA reads as TGTGCCAGCAGCTCCGGGGGAATGGAGACCCAGTACTTC. Amino acids: CASSSGGMETQYF. The J gene is TRBJ2-5, the V gene TRBV11-2; D is perhaps TRBD2 (6 bases). The CDR3 covers 13 residues. The ends were cut back, 4 bases at V and 5 bases at J, with 11 bases in the middle. Germline V CDR1 and CDR2: SGHAT, FQNNGV.

The rearrangement uses TRBV7-2 and TRBJ2-5; 9 bases fit TRBD2. Germline CDR1 and CDR2: SGHTA and FQGNSA. This CDR3 region has 16 residues. The ends lost 1 base at V and 1 base at J; junction bases unmatched: 4. For the CDR3, the DNA is TGTGCCAGCAGCTTAGAGCTAGCGGGGACCCAAGAGACCCAGTACTTC. Its protein is CASSLELAGTQETQYF.

V is TRBV7-9 and J is TRBJ2-3; 8 nucleotides agree with TRBD1. CDR3 size: 15 residues. With 5 bases clipped from V and 3 bases from J, the junction kept 7 bases outside the gene matches. From germline, CDR1 is SEHNR and CDR2 FQNEAQ (reference sequence). The CDR3 region is CASSPQTGVTDTQYF. CDR3 DNA: TGTGCCAGCAGCCCGCAGACAGGGGTAACAGATACGCAGTATTTT.

This sequence joins TRBV3-1 (or the pseudogene TRBV3-2) and TRBJ1-1; D unclear. The germline V gene encodes CDR1 LGHDT and CDR2 YNNKEL (reference sequence). The CDR3 is 14 residues long. Trimming stripped 2 bases from V and 6 bases from J, with 13 bases between. The CDR3 protein is CASSQPGGRPEAFF. Written as DNA, the CDR3 is TGTGCCAGCAGCCAACCGGGCGGGAGGCCTGAAGCTTTCTTT.

The V call is TRBV19, the J call TRBJ1-1; 7 bases fit TRBD1. The germline CDR1 and CDR2 sequences are LNHDA and SQIVND (reference sequence). The CDR3 covers 15 residues. J was trimmed by 7 bases and V by 4 bases; bases with no gene match: 12. The CDR3: CASSTIRQGSDEAFF. CDR3 nucleotides: TGTGCCAGTAGTACGATAAGACAGGGTAGTGATGAAGCTTTCTTT.

The V call is TRBV5-3, the J call TRBJ2-7, with D perhaps matching TRBD2 (6 bases). TRBV5-3 is flagged as an ORF with uncertain function. The germline V and J ends were trimmed by 4 bases and 3 bases, with 11 bases remaining between them. This CDR3 has 13 residues. The CDR3 nucleotides read TGTGCCAGAAGCACCGGGGGTTACTACGAGCAGTACGTC. It yields the protein CARSTGGYYEQYV.

This chain joins TRBV6-5 and TRBJ1-1; D is unresolved. Germline CDR1 MNHEY, CDR2 SVGAGI. This CDR3 has 15 residues. V lost 8 bases and J lost 5, with 21 bases in between. CDR3 region: CASGVAPGRDTEAFF. CDR3 DNA sequence: TGTGCCAGCGGCGTAGCCCCGGGGAGGGATACTGAAGCTTTCTTT.

The chain employs TRBV9 and TRBJ1-1; 11 bases align to TRBD1. Germline CDR1 SGDLS, CDR2 YYNGEE. The V segment lost 2 bases and the J segment 4 bases; nucleotides outside the gene matches: 1. CDR3 length: 14 amino acids. Written as DNA, the CDR3 is TGTGCCAGCAGCGTCGGGACAGGGGGCACTGAAGCTTTCTTT. Translated: CASSVGTGGTEAFF.

This chain joins TRBV24-1 and TRBJ1-5, with 8 bases matching TRBD1. J lost 5 bases, V lost 5 bases, and 13 bases had no gene match. Germline V gene data show CDR1 as KGHDR and CDR2 as SFDVKD. This CDR3 has 17 amino acids. The CDR3 DNA sequence: TGTGCCACCAGTGGTCCTACGGGACAGGATACGGATCAGCCCCAGCATTTT. Translated, it gives CATSGPTGQDTDQPQHF.

The CDR3 DNA reads TGTGCCAGCAGCTTGCAGGGGACACCCCTCTATGGCTACACCTTC. It codes for CASSLQGTPLYGYTF. The chain carries TRBV5-6 and TRBJ1-2; D may be TRBD1 (6 bases). The CDR3 contains 15 residues. From germline, CDR1 is SGHDT and CDR2 YYEEEE. The V gene lost 1 base and the J gene lost 4 bases, with 14 bases spanning the gap.